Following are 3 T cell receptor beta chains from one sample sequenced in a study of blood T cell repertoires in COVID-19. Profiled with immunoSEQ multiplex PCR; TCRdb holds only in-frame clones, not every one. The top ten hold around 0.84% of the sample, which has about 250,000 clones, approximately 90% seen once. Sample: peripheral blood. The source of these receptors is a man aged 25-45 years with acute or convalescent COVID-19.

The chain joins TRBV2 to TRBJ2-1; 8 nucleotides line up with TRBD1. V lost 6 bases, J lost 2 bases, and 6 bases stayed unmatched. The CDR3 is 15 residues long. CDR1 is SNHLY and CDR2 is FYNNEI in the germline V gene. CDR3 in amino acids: CASSLGQEAYNEQFF. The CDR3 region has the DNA TGTGCCAGCAGCCTGGGACAGGAAGCCTACAATGAGCAGTTCTTC.

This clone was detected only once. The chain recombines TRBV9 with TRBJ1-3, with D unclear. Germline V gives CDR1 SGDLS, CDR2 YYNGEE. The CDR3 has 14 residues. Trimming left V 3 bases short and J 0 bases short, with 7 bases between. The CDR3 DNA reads TGTGCCAGCAGCGCGACTTTCTCTGGAAACACCATATATTTT. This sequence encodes CASSATFSGNTIYF. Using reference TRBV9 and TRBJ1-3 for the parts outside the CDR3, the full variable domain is DSGVTQTPKHLITATGQRVTLRCSPRSGDLSVYWYQQSLDQGLQFLIQYYNGEERAKGNILERFSAQQFPDLHSELNLSSLELGDSALYFCASSATFSGNTIYFGEGSWLTVV.

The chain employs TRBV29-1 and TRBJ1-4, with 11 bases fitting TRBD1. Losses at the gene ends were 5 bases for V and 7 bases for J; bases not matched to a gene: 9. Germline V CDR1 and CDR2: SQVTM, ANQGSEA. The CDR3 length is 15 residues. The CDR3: CSVWTGGGFGEKLFF. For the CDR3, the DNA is TGCAGCGTTTGGACAGGGGGCGGTTTCGGTGAAAAACTGTTTTTT.